The 15 T cell receptor beta chains listed next were all sequenced from one sample in a study of long-term antiretroviral therapy in people with HIV. Run at survey level, the immunoSEQ assay was version v3.0. Libraries were prepared by immunoSEQ multiplex PCR; TCRdb keeps only in-frame clonotypes and omits some of them. The table lists 20,000 to 25,000 clones, 70% to 90% of them singletons, with 6.4% in the top ten. Material: unsorted PBMCs, obtained 0.6 years after starting antiretroviral therapy. The receptors derive from a man aged 60 to 69 with HIV.

The chain joins TRBV5-6 to TRBJ1-1, with D unclear. Trimming removed 5 bases from V and 1 base from J, with 12 bases in between. The CDR3 length is 14 residues. Germline V lookup: CDR1 SGHDT, CDR2 YYEEEE. The CDR3 bases are TGTGCCAGCAGGCTTACTCCAGGGAACACTGAAGCTTTCTTT. Translating gives CASRLTPGNTEAFF. The complete variable domain, with remaining parts taken from reference TRBV5-6 and TRBJ1-1, reads DAGVTQSPTHLIKTRGQQVTLRCSPKSGHDTVSWYQQALGQGPQFIFQYYEEEERQRGNFPDRFSGHQFPNYSSELNVNALLLGDSALYLCASRLTPGNTEAFFGQGTRLTVV.

This clone was detected only a few times. The chain carries TRBV10-3 and TRBJ2-3; TRBD2 aligns across 11 bases. Germline CDR1 is ENHRY and CDR2 is SYGVKD. The CDR3 covers 16 residues. V shed 7 bases and J 1 base; nucleotides not matched to a gene: 7. The chain's CDR3 is CAITPGGLAGTDTQYF. CDR3 bases: TGTGCCATCACCCCCGGGGGACTAGCGGGCACAGATACGCAGTATTTT.

The chain combines TRBV7-3 with TRBJ2-2; D perhaps matches TRBD1 (6 bases). V dropped 1 base and J dropped 4 bases, with 7 bases sitting between them. The CDR3 is 14 residues long. Per the germline V gene, CDR1 is SGHTA and CDR2 is FQGTGA. The CDR3 here is CASSLRGGTGELFF. The CDR3 DNA follows: TGTGCCAGCAGCTTAAGAGGGGGCACCGGGGAGCTGTTTTTT.

The chain uses TRBV6-6 and TRBJ1-3, with D unclear. The germline V gene encodes CDR1 MNHNY and CDR2 SVGAGI (reference sequence). The CDR3 is 15 amino acids. V lost 4 bases to trimming and J lost 2 bases, with 12 bases between them. For the CDR3, the DNA is TGTGCCAGCAGTTCCCAGGACGGACCTGGAAACACCATATATTTT. Translation: CASSSQDGPGNTIYF.

The gene calls are TRBV7-9 and TRBJ2-7; 8 positions agree with TRBD2. This CDR3 contains 18 residues. V shed 5 bases, J shed 2 bases, and the junction held 17 bases outside the gene matches. Germline CDR1 is SEHNR and CDR2 is FQNEAQ (reference sequence). The CDR3: CASSLPLLEAGAPYEQYF. DNA of the CDR3: TGTGCCAGCAGCCTTCCCCTTCTTGAAGCGGGAGCCCCCTACGAGCAGTACTTC.

The chain links TRBV5-1 to TRBJ2-3; TRBD2 aligns across 11 bases. This CDR3 contains 16 residues. Germline values: CDR1 SGHRS, CDR2 YFSETQ. The trim removed 2 bases at V and 4 bases at J, leaving 6 bases unmatched. CDR3 residues: CASSLLAGGPPDTQYF. CDR3 sequence (DNA): TGCGCCAGCAGCTTATTAGCGGGGGGGCCCCCAGATACGCAGTATTTT.

This clone was detected a few times. This chain connects TRBV5-4 to TRBJ2-5, with TRBD2 matching over 7 bases. This CDR3 comprises 16 residues. Germline-derived CDR1 and CDR2 are SGHNT and YYREEE (reference sequence). V was clipped by 9 bases and J by 7 bases; unmatched bases: 21. CDR3 bases: TGTGCCACCTCGATTGGAGGGGCGGGGGACGAGGGGACCCAGTACTTC. It yields the protein CATSIGGAGDEGTQYF.

This clone was counted a few times. J is TRBJ1-1 and V is TRBV2; no clear D gene. Germline-derived CDR1 and CDR2 are SNHLY and FYNNEI. The CDR3 is 13 amino acids. The ends were cut back, 3 bases at V and 0 bases at J, with 5 bases in the middle. The DNA of the CDR3 is TGTGCCAGCAGTGAGGCGCTGAACACTGAAGCTTTCTTT. It translates to CASSEALNTEAFF. Based on the CDR3 plus reference TRBV2 and TRBJ1-1, the full variable domain is EPEVTQTPSHQVTQMGQEVILRCVPISNHLYFYWYRQILGQKVEFLVSFYNNEISEKSEIFDDQFSVERPDGSNFTLKIRSTKLEDSAMYFCASSEALNTEAFFGQGTRLTVV.

The rearrangement uses TRBV7-9 and TRBJ1-6; 12 bases map to TRBD1. Germline V lookup: CDR1 SEHNR, CDR2 FQNEAQ (reference sequence). This CDR3 comprises 16 residues. V lost 5 bases and J lost 4; bases outside the gene matches: 3. In nucleotides, the CDR3 is TGTGCCAGCAGCGGGGACAGGGGGCTTTATAATTCACCCCTCCACTTT. Translated, it gives CASSGDRGLYNSPLHF.

V and J are TRBV4-2 and TRBJ2-7; tentatively, D is TRBD1 (6 bases). This CDR3 spans 16 amino acids. Germline V gene sequence: CDR1 LGHNA, CDR2 YNFKEQ. Trimming took 2 bases from V and 2 from J, leaving 16 bases between them. In DNA form, the CDR3 reads TGTGCCAGCAGCCAACGATCAGGGACACCGACCTACGAGCAGTACTTC. As protein: CASSQRSGTPTYEQYF.

The CDR3 sequence: CASSLTGSNTEAFF. In nucleotides, the CDR3 is TGCGCCAGCAGCTTGACAGGGTCGAACACTGAAGCTTTCTTT. The V and J genes are TRBV5-1 and TRBJ1-1; possibly TRBD1 for D (6 bases). The germline V gene has CDR1 SGHRS and CDR2 YFSETQ. The CDR3 consists of 14 residues. The V end was cut by 1 base, the J end by 1 base, with 8 bases between.

The sample holds one count of this clone. V is TRBV11-2 and J is TRBJ2-4; D unclear. Trimming cost V 2 bases and J 4 bases, with 6 bases left between them. The CDR3 covers 13 residues. Germline CDR1 SGHAT, CDR2 FQNNGV. The CDR3, as DNA: TGTGCCAGCAGCTTAATGGGAAAAAACATTCAGTACTTC. Its protein product is CASSLMGKNIQYF.

The rearrangement links TRBV5-1 to TRBJ2-1; TRBD2 is a possible D gene (6 bases). V shed 2 bases and J shed 5 bases, with 14 bases lying between them. The CDR3 covers 15 residues. CDR1 and CDR2 (germline): SGHRS, YFSETQ. For the CDR3, the DNA is TGCGCCAGCAGCTTTGGCGGGGCTCCTGACAATGAGCAGTTCTTC. Its protein is CASSFGGAPDNEQFF.

The rearrangement joins TRBV20-1 to TRBJ1-5; D might be TRBD1 (5 bases). The CDR3 covers 11 residues. Per the germline V gene, CDR1 is DFQATT and CDR2 is SNEGSKA (reference sequence). V dropped 6 bases and J dropped 5 bases, with 8 bases sitting between them. CDR3 sequence reads: CSAAGHQPQHF. In DNA form, the CDR3 reads TGCAGTGCCGCGGGGCATCAGCCCCAGCATTTT.

This clone was seen a single time. The J gene is TRBJ2-2, the V gene TRBV6-6; a weak D match, TRBD1 (5 bases). The germline V gene encodes CDR1 MNHNY and CDR2 SVGAGI (reference sequence). V dropped 7 bases and J dropped 1 base, with 10 bases sitting between them. This CDR3 contains 14 residues. The DNA for the CDR3 is TGTGCCAGCACCGATACAGGGAACACCGGGGAGCTGTTTTTT. The encoded protein is CASTDTGNTGELFF.